The present TCR beta chain was sequenced within a study of CD8 T cells in Susac syndrome. From blood CD8+ and CD4+ T cells, the TCR beta chain was sequenced. Random hexamers were used to reverse transcribe an amount of about 0.5 to 1 ug RNA. The CDR3 of TCR beta was amplified by immunoSEQ multiplex PCR across 54 Vbeta and 13 Jbeta. From the immunoSEQ multiplex PCR reads, TCRdb called clonotypes with MiXCR, one entry per CDR3 protein. This sample has about 300,000 distinct CDR3 sequences, with 75% to 90% found just once. The CDR3 covers 11 residues. CDR1 SNHLY and CDR2 FYNNEI come from the germline V gene. The V gene lost 7 bases and the J gene lost 7 bases, with 11 bases spanning the gap.

The TCR comes from a human donor with multiple sclerosis. The chain joins TRBV2 to TRBJ2-7, with D unresolved. The material sequenced was CD8+ T cells from PBMCs. The CDR3 DNA reads as TGTGCCAGCATTAGTAGCCGTGAGCAGTACTTC. This encodes CASISSREQYF. Full variable domain (outside the CDR3, taken from reference TRBV2 and TRBJ2-7): EPEVTQTPSHQVTQMGQEVILRCVPISNHLYFYWYRQILGQKVEFLVSFYNNEISEKSEIFDDQFSVERPDGSNFTLKIRSTKLEDSAMYFCASISSREQYFGPGTRLTVT.